Presented here are 29 T cell receptor beta chains from one specimen sequenced in a study of graft-versus-host responses after intestinal transplantation. Their recognized antigens are unknown. Here immunoSEQ multiplex PCR was the method, and the copy in TCRdb shows in-frame clones only, minus some. In the table there are approximately 26,000 clones, 82% of which are singletons. This material consisted of unstimulated CD4+ T cells sorted from spleen or lymph node cells, taken before intestinal transplant. Every receptor here comes from a human donor who received an intestinal transplant.

This clone was counted a single time. The rearrangement joins TRBV2 to TRBJ2-6; 7 nucleotides line up with TRBD1. The CDR3 runs 14 residues. With 6 bases clipped from V and 1 base from J, the junction kept 0 bases outside the gene matches. Germline V gene data show CDR1 as SNHLY and CDR2 as FYNNEI. CDR3 in amino acids: CASRQGSGANVLTF. The CDR3 DNA reads TGTGCCAGCAGACAGGGGTCTGGGGCCAACGTCCTGACTTTC.

This clone occurred a few times. J is TRBJ1-3 and V is TRBV11-2; perhaps TRBD1 as D (6 bases). In germline, CDR1 is SGHAT, CDR2 FQNNGV. This CDR3 is 18 amino acids long. The V end was cut by 5 bases, the J end by 4 bases, with 24 bases between. The CDR3 reads CASSPPPRGQGQGNTIYF. CDR3 sequence (DNA): TGTGCCAGCAGCCCCCCGCCTCGGGGGCAGGGTCAAGGAAACACCATATATTTT.

Concerning this clone itself: A read error may account for a junction end that differs from germline. The chain recombines TRBV19 with TRBJ1-5; possible D gene TRBD1, 6 bases. Germline V gives CDR1 LNHDA, CDR2 SQIVND (reference sequence). The CDR3 spans 15 residues. CDR3 in DNA: TGTGCCAGTAGTATAGATGCAGGGGACTATCAGTCCCAGCATTTT. Amino acid sequence: CASSIDAGDYQSQHF.

This rearrangement joins TRBV11-2 to TRBJ2-1, with 12 bases aligning to TRBD2. The CDR3 spans 16 residues. Germline CDR1 reads SGHAT; CDR2 reads FQNNGV. Germline trimming cut 5 bases from V and 7 bases from J; bases unmatched to any gene: 9. CDR3 in DNA: TGTGCCAGCAGCCTCCCGGGACTAGCGGGTTTAAATGAGCAGTTCTTC. Its translation: CASSLPGLAGLNEQFF.

The rearrangement links TRBV28 to TRBJ2-7; D is ambiguous. V was cut by 8 bases and J by 2 bases, with 13 bases left in between. The CDR3 has 13 amino acids. Germline CDR1 reads MDHEN; CDR2 reads SYDVKM. CDR3 region: CASGPSPPYEQYF. CDR3 nucleotide sequence: TGTGCCAGCGGCCCTTCCCCCCCCTACGAGCAGTACTTC.

For the CDR3, the DNA is TGTGCCAGCAGTTACTCTGGCGGGGGACGAGATACGCAGTATTTT. It codes for CASSYSGGGRDTQYF. The rearrangement joins TRBV6-5 to TRBJ2-3, with 7 bases lining up with TRBD2. Germline trimming cut 0 bases from V and 5 bases from J; bases unmatched to any gene: 5. CDR3 length: 15 amino acids. Germline assignment: CDR1 MNHEY and CDR2 SVGAGI.

This clone showed up just a few times. The chain combines TRBV5-4 with TRBJ2-5, with 15 bases aligning to TRBD2. The length of the CDR3 is 15 residues. Germline assignment: CDR1 SGHNT and CDR2 YYREEE (reference sequence). The junction had 1 base not matched to a gene; V was cut back by 3 bases and J by 4 bases. The CDR3 DNA reads as TGTGCCAGCAGCTGGGGACTAGCGGGAGGAGAGACCCAGTACTTC. Amino acids: CASSWGLAGGETQYF.

This chain connects TRBV10-1 to TRBJ2-3; D is unclear. Germline V gene data show CDR1 as WNHNN and CDR2 as SYGVQD (reference sequence). The CDR3 is made up of 12 amino acids. Deletions cut 7 bases from V and 0 bases from J, with 5 bases between. CDR3 nucleotides: TGCGCCAGCAACCGTAGCACAGATACGCAGTATTTT. Protein sequence: CASNRSTDTQYF.

The J gene is TRBJ2-1, the V gene TRBV7-2; 8 nucleotides match TRBD2. Germline CDR1 SGHTA, CDR2 FQGNSA. J was trimmed by 9 bases and V by 5 bases; bases with no gene match: 15. The CDR3 has 16 amino acids. CDR3 residues: CASSASGGGIISEQFF. The CDR3 bases are TGTGCCAGCAGCGCGAGCGGGGGCGGTATTATCAGTGAGCAGTTCTTC.

The chain is built from TRBV30 and TRBJ1-1; D call uncertain. This CDR3 has 12 amino acids. V was cut by 5 bases and J by 3 bases, with 10 bases left in between. Germline loops: CDR1 GTSNPN, CDR2 SVGIG (reference sequence). This CDR3 reads CAWSGIDTEAFF. DNA for the CDR3: TGTGCCTGGTCTGGGATCGACACTGAAGCTTTCTTT.

The chain links TRBV6-4 to TRBJ2-7, with TRBD2 matching over 7 bases. V shed 10 bases and J 0 bases; nucleotides not matched to a gene: 6. The germline gives CDR1 MRHNA, CDR2 SNTAGT. This CDR3 comprises 13 residues. The CDR3 spells CATTRGSSYEQYF. Written as DNA, the CDR3 is TGTGCCACCACCCGCGGGAGCTCCTACGAGCAGTACTTC.

Concerning this clone itself: At the DNA level, this CDR3 is encoded by other sequences in the same sample as well. The chain joins TRBV6-5 to TRBJ2-5; no clear D gene. The V end was cut by 9 bases, the J end by 4 bases, with 12 bases between. Germline CDR1 and CDR2: MNHEY and SVGAGI. The CDR3 contains 12 residues. The CDR3 region has the DNA TGTGCCAGTGGGGAAAGACGAGAGACCCAGTACTTC. As protein: CASGERRETQYF.

The chain joins TRBV28 to TRBJ2-3, with D unclear. CDR1 and CDR2 from the germline V gene are MDHEN and SYDVKM. Trimming took 1 base from V and 7 from J, leaving 3 bases between them. The CDR3 consists of 11 residues. This CDR3 reads CASSLSYTQYF. The CDR3 DNA reads TGTGCCAGCAGTTTATCCTATACGCAGTATTTT.

The rearrangement links TRBV10-1 to TRBJ1-4, with D tentatively TRBD1 (5 bases). This CDR3 is 14 amino acids long. V was cut by 10 bases and J by 8 bases, with 20 bases left in between. CDR1 is WNHNN and CDR2 is SYGVQD in the germline V gene (reference sequence). The CDR3 region is CAKYRDLNGEKLFF. The CDR3 DNA reads as TGCGCCAAGTACCGGGACCTAAATGGGGAAAAACTGTTTTTT.

The chain joins TRBV5-6 to TRBJ2-3, with D perhaps being TRBD1 or TRBD2 (5 bases each). CDR1 and CDR2 from the germline V gene are SGHDT and YYEEEE. CDR3 length equals 16 residues. The germline V and J ends were trimmed by 1 base and 3 bases, with 15 bases remaining between them. CDR3 DNA sequence: TGTGCCAGCAGCTTGCGAGTAAGCGAGGGGACAGATACGCAGTATTTT. Its translation: CASSLRVSEGTDTQYF.

The chain is built from TRBV6-6 and TRBJ1-3; 7 bases line up with TRBD1. This CDR3 has 15 amino acids. Germline CDR1 MNHNY, CDR2 SVGAGI (reference sequence). Trimming at V came to 2 bases and at J to 0 bases, leaving 1 base not matched to a gene. The CDR3 loop is CASSYGQDSGNTIYF. The CDR3 nucleotides are TGTGCCAGCAGTTACGGACAGGACTCTGGAAACACCATATATTTT.

The genes are TRBV6-5 and TRBJ2-1, with D tentatively TRBD1 (6 bases). Germline V CDR1 and CDR2: MNHEY, SVGAGI. CDR3 size: 14 residues. Trimming took 5 bases from V and 7 from J, leaving 15 bases between them. The CDR3 coding sequence is TGTGCCAGCAGTGACACTTACGGGACAAATGAGCAGTTCTTC. Translated: CASSDTYGTNEQFF.

This clone turned up a few times. The V and J genes are TRBV10-1 and TRBJ2-3; no clear D gene. The V gene lost 2 bases and the J gene lost 6 bases, with 9 bases spanning the gap. This CDR3 contains 13 residues. CDR1 is WNHNN, CDR2 SYGVQD, per germline (reference sequence). CDR3 protein: CASSEGLVDTQYF. CDR3 DNA: TGCGCCAGCAGTGAGGGGCTAGTCGATACGCAGTATTTT.

The chain recombines TRBV6-1 with TRBJ2-7, with no clear D. The CDR3 length is 14 residues. V lost 2 bases to trimming and J lost 3 bases, with 11 bases between them. Germline CDR1 MNHNS, CDR2 SASEGT. This chain's CDR3 is CASSEQFLDYEQYF. The CDR3 nucleotides are TGTGCCAGCAGTGAACAGTTCCTAGACTACGAGCAGTACTTC.

This clone showed up just once. CDR3 loop: CASIPVGSGKRRGYEQYF. The CDR3 DNA sequence: TGTGCCAGCATCCCGGTCGGTAGCGGGAAAAGACGGGGATACGAGCAGTACTTC. V is TRBV6-7 and J is TRBJ2-7, with TRBD2 matching over 8 bases. TRBV6-7 qualifies as an ORF whose function is uncertain. Losses at the gene ends were 7 bases for V and 4 bases for J; bases not matched to a gene: 21. The CDR3 runs to 18 residues.

V is TRBV5-6 and J is TRBJ2-4, with D tentatively TRBD1 (6 bases). V shed 0 bases and J shed 0 bases, with 19 bases lying between them. The CDR3 runs 19 residues. Germline CDR1 reads SGHDT; CDR2 reads YYEEEE. The CDR3 DNA sequence: TGTGCCAGCAGCTTGGATGGGGGCTCCAGCTCGCTAGCCAAAAACATTCAGTACTTC. It specifies CASSLDGGSSSLAKNIQYF. The full variable domain, its missing parts supplied by reference TRBV5-6 and TRBJ2-4, is DAGVTQSPTHLIKTRGQQVTLRCSPKSGHDTVSWYQQALGQGPQFIFQYYEEEERQRGNFPDRFSGHQFPNYSSELNVNALLLGDSALYLCASSLDGGSSSLAKNIQYFGAGTRLSVL.

The rearrangement links TRBV19 to TRBJ2-1; 8 bases agree with TRBD2. Per germline, CDR1 LNHDA and CDR2 SQIVND (reference sequence). This CDR3 contains 15 residues. V lost 7 bases, J lost 5 bases, and 10 bases stayed unmatched. Written as DNA, the CDR3 is TGTGCCAGTACCCAACTAGCGGATTTTCACAATGAGCAGTTCTTC. Translation gives CASTQLADFHNEQFF.

A note on this clone: This CDR3 is also generated by other DNA sequences in the sample. The V and J genes are TRBV19 and TRBJ1-2, with 7 bases that match TRBD1. From germline, CDR1 is LNHDA and CDR2 SQIVND (reference sequence). The CDR3 totals 15 residues. J lost 0 bases, V lost 3 bases, and 4 bases had no gene match. CDR3 nucleotide sequence: TGTGCCAGTAGTATTAGGGGGCCGACTAACTATGGCTACACCTTC. As protein: CASSIRGPTNYGYTF.

This clone was observed once. The chain carries TRBV4-2 and TRBJ2-5, with D possibly matching TRBD2 (6 bases). This CDR3 has 18 amino acids. The V gene lost 1 base and the J gene lost 2 bases, with 20 bases spanning the gap. CDR1 and CDR2 (germline): LGHNA, YNFKEQ. The CDR3 loop reads CASSQVPAEGPVQETQYF. CDR3 nucleotide sequence: TGTGCCAGCAGCCAAGTGCCAGCGGAGGGGCCAGTTCAAGAGACCCAGTACTTC.

The V and J genes are TRBV30 and TRBJ2-7, with 9 bases identical to TRBD1. V lost 5 bases, J lost 1 base, and 9 bases stayed unmatched. CDR3 length: 15 amino acids. Germline loops: CDR1 GTSNPN, CDR2 SVGIG (reference sequence). The CDR3 protein is CAWSHGQGISYEQYF. CDR3 DNA sequence: TGTGCCTGGTCCCACGGACAGGGGATATCCTACGAGCAGTACTTC.

The chain is built from TRBV29-1 and TRBJ1-4; D might be TRBD1 (6 bases). Trimming stripped 4 bases from V and 0 bases from J, with 9 bases between. Germline-derived CDR1 and CDR2 are SQVTM and ANQGSEA. CDR3 length equals 14 residues. Here the CDR3 DNA reads TGCAGCGTTGCGGGGGCCGCAACTAATGAAAAACTGTTTTTT. It specifies CSVAGAATNEKLFF.

The rearrangement uses TRBV18 and TRBJ2-5; 8 bases line up with TRBD1. V trimming: 5 bases; J trimming: 4 bases; junction bases outside the gene matches: 6. CDR1 is KGHSH, CDR2 LQKENI, per germline. The CDR3 has 14 residues. The CDR3 sequence: CASSDPGGGETQYF. CDR3 nucleotides: TGTGCCAGCTCAGATCCAGGGGGCGGAGAGACCCAGTACTTC.

The V and J genes are TRBV9 and TRBJ2-3; possible D gene TRBD2, 6 bases. Trimming removed 3 bases from V and 0 bases from J, with 23 bases in between. CDR3 length: 19 residues. Germline V CDR1 and CDR2: SGDLS, YYNGEE. The CDR3 spells CASSASVAGIGTSTDTQYF. The CDR3 bases are TGTGCCAGCAGCGCCTCGGTGGCGGGGATAGGAACTAGCACAGATACGCAGTATTTT. The variable domain in full, with the rest retrieved from reference TRBV9 and TRBJ2-3, is DSGVTQTPKHLITATGQRVTLRCSPRSGDLSVYWYQQSLDQGLQFLIQYYNGEERAKGNILERFSAQQFPDLHSELNLSSLELGDSALYFCASSASVAGIGTSTDTQYFGPGTRLTVL.

This clone appeared a single time. The V gene is TRBV16, the J gene TRBJ2-7; no clear D gene. Germline CDR1 is KGHSY and CDR2 is FQNENV. Trimming stripped 0 bases from V and 2 bases from J, with 5 bases between. This CDR3 comprises 13 residues. CDR3 amino acids: CASSQSRTYEQYF. The CDR3 DNA is TGTGCCAGCAGCCAATCGAGAACCTACGAGCAGTACTTC.